Shown below are 14 T cell receptor beta chains from a single sample sequenced in a study of breast tumors, draining lymph nodes, adjacent tissues. TCRdb recomputed calls from the multiplex PCR reads with MiXCR, one row per CDR3 protein. The sample carries 55,000 to 75,000 distinct CDR3 sequences, around two fifths recorded once. The sequencing input was breast tumor tissue. The source is a female donor with breast cancer. Some clones in this sample may be carry-over from other donors' samples.

The table lists this clonotype with many counts. This chain connects TRBV9 to TRBJ1-5, with no clear D. Germline-derived CDR1 and CDR2 are SGDLS and YYNGEE. Trimming stripped 7 bases from V and 4 bases from J, with 9 bases between. The length of the CDR3 is 12 residues. For the CDR3, the DNA is TGTGCCAGCCCCCTTGATAATCAGCCCCAGCATTTT. The encoded protein is CASPLDNQPQHF.

V is TRBV20-1 and J is TRBJ2-5, with 9 bases lining up with TRBD2. After removal of 0 bases from V and 5 bases from J, the junction contained 10 bases not matched to a gene. This CDR3 contains 16 residues. In germline, CDR1 is DFQATT, CDR2 SNEGSKA (reference sequence). CDR3 bases: TGCAGTGCTAGAGAGGACCGCGGGGGGGCCGGGGAGACCCAGTACTTC. Its translation: CSAREDRGGAGETQYF.

In its sample, this clonotype was seen many times. The V call is TRBV7-9, the J call TRBJ2-2; either TRBD1 or TRBD2 may supply D (6 bases each). Germline loops: CDR1 SEHNR, CDR2 FQNEAQ (reference sequence). V was pared by 4 bases and J by 1 base, with 13 bases between. The CDR3 covers 16 residues. The DNA for the CDR3 is TGTGCCAGCAGCTACCTCCGGGGGCTGAACACCGGGGAGCTGTTTTTT. This sequence encodes CASSYLRGLNTGELFF.

This clonotype occurred many times. The rearrangement joins TRBV6-5 to TRBJ2-7; D possibly corresponds to TRBD1 (6 bases). There are 13 residues in the CDR3. The V and J ends lost 3 bases and 5 bases respectively, with 11 bases between them. Per the germline V gene, CDR1 is MNHEY and CDR2 is SVGAGI. The DNA of the CDR3 is TGTGCCAGCAGTTATTCAGGGGCAGACGAGCAGTACTTC. It is translated as CASSYSGADEQYF.

The V gene is TRBV5-1, the J gene TRBJ1-4; 9 bases map to TRBD1. The CDR3 spans 15 residues. CDR1 and CDR2 from the germline V gene are SGHRS and YFSETQ. V was clipped by 2 bases and J by 8 bases; unmatched bases: 7. The CDR3 is CASSLTGTGTEKLFF. As DNA, the CDR3 is TGCGCCAGCAGCTTAACCGGGACAGGGACGGAAAAACTGTTTTTT.

CDR3: CASRRDSHPGTQYF. DNA for the CDR3: TGTGCCAGCAGACGGGACAGTCACCCAGGGACCCAGTACTTC. The rearrangement uses TRBV11-3 and TRBJ2-5; TRBD1 matches at 7 bases. This CDR3 spans 14 amino acids. J was trimmed by 7 bases and V by 6 bases; bases with no gene match: 11. The germline V gene encodes CDR1 SGHNT and CDR2 YENEEA.

The chain recombines TRBV12-5 with TRBJ1-2, with 8 bases identical to TRBD1. Unmatched junction bases numbered 8, after V lost 9 bases and J lost 5 bases. CDR3 length: 13 amino acids. Germline loops: CDR1 LGHNT, CDR2 FRNRAP. CDR3 amino acids: CARSFQGAYGYTF. CDR3 nucleotides: TGTGCTAGATCGTTCCAGGGGGCTTATGGCTACACCTTC.

V and J are TRBV6-5 and TRBJ2-7, with D possibly matching TRBD1 (5 bases). The V end lost 2 bases, the J end lost 1 base, and 9 bases lay between the germline ends. Germline CDR1 reads MNHEY; CDR2 reads SVGAGI. This CDR3 region has 14 residues. The CDR3 nucleotides are TGTGCCAGCAGTTACCTTCAGGGTTCCTACGAGCAGTACTTC. It translates to CASSYLQGSYEQYF.

This clonotype was counted many times. The V and J genes are TRBV20-1 and TRBJ2-5; possibly TRBD2 for D (7 bases). The CDR3 has 14 residues. Germline V gene data show CDR1 as DFQATT and CDR2 as SNEGSKA (reference sequence). Trimming cost V 1 base and J 1 base, with 10 bases left between them. This CDR3 is CSARVRGAQETQYF. In DNA, the CDR3 is TGCAGTGCTAGAGTTCGGGGGGCCCAAGAGACCCAGTACTTC.

The chain is built from TRBV28 and TRBJ1-5, with D possibly TRBD1 on 6 matching bases. The germline V gene encodes CDR1 MDHEN and CDR2 SYDVKM. Trimming took 7 bases from V and 0 from J, leaving 16 bases between them. The CDR3 contains 16 residues. The CDR3, as DNA: TGTGCCAGCACATCCGTAGACAGGTATAGCAATCAGCCCCAGCATTTT. Translation gives CASTSVDRYSNQPQHF.

This clonotype was recorded many times. This may be a read error: a much more frequent sequence differs by one nucleotide. The rearrangement links TRBV7-6 to TRBJ1-5; unclear D gene. The CDR3 runs 12 residues. Germline V gives CDR1 SGHVS, CDR2 FNYEAQ. CDR3 DNA sequence: TGTGCCGGCAGCTCGCCGAATCAGCCCCAGCATTTT. It specifies CAGSSPNQPQHF. Based on the CDR3 plus reference TRBV7-6 and TRBJ1-5, the full variable domain is GAGVSQSPRYKVTKRGQDVALRCDPISGHVSLYWYRQALGQGPEFLTYFNYEAQQDKSGLPNDRFSAERPEGSISTLTIQRTEQRDSAMYRCAGSSPNQPQHFGDGTRLSIL.

This clonotype has ten or more counts. The rearrangement joins TRBV19 to TRBJ2-1; D is perhaps TRBD1 (6 bases). V was cut by 6 bases and J by 7 bases, with 10 bases left in between. Germline V lookup: CDR1 LNHDA, CDR2 SQIVND (reference sequence). The CDR3 loop spans 12 amino acids. CDR3 loop: CASSPTGNEQFF. The CDR3 bases are TGTGCCAGTAGCCCGACAGGAAATGAGCAGTTCTTC.

J is TRBJ2-1 and V is TRBV7-9; D not resolved. The V gene's germline CDR1 is SEHNR and CDR2 FQNEAQ (reference sequence). Deletions cut 1 base from V and 11 bases from J, with 12 bases between. The length of the CDR3 is 13 residues. The CDR3 region has the DNA TGTGCCAGCAGCTTAGTGGGCACTAATAAGCAGTTCTTC. This sequence encodes CASSLVGTNKQFF.

The genes are TRBV29-1 and TRBJ2-2; a weak D match, TRBD1 (6 bases). This CDR3 has 15 residues. Germline V lookup: CDR1 SQVTM, CDR2 ANQGSEA. V lost 8 bases and J lost 1, with 17 bases in between. The CDR3, as DNA: TGCAGCTTGGCCAAGACAGGAGGGAACACCGGGGAGCTGTTTTTT. It yields the protein CSLAKTGGNTGELFF.